The sequence of this T cell receptor (beta chain) was determined in a study of metastatic and nonmetastatic thyroid tumors. Study context: Repertoire comparison spanned blood and tumor or nodule tissue of malignant and benign thyroid patients.

Regarding the study as a whole: Malignant tumors reportedly showed significantly higher TCR beta diversity than benign nodules in both blood and tumor.

Patients were all untreated before their thyroid surgery. This clone was detected many times. What it recognizes is unknown. Original data processing: A classifier for distant metastasis in papillary thyroid cancer was constructed using CDR3 differences observed across clinicopathological groups. TCRdb re-called clones via MiXCR from the PCR reads. None of the V and J calls come from the authors' own analysis; TCRdb made them. This sample has around 20,000 clones, with roughly 10% found just once. The origin of this receptor is a female donor with papillary thyroid cancer or a benign thyroid nodule (not recorded which). Some clones in this sample may be carry-over from other donors' samples. The sample was blood.

The DNA for the CDR3 is TGTGCCAGCAGCCCCGGACAGGGGGCAACACCCCTCCACTTT. This encodes CASSPGQGATPLHF. V is TRBV3-1 and J is TRBJ1-6, with 11 bases aligning to TRBD1. The CDR3 consists of 14 residues. Per the germline V gene, CDR1 is LGHDT and CDR2 is YNNKEL (reference sequence). With 4 bases clipped from V and 11 bases from J, the junction kept 4 bases outside the gene matches.